Listed below are T cell receptor beta chains from one sample, sequenced in a study of OX40 agonist ivuxolimab in advanced cancers. Produced via immunoSEQ multiplex PCR; TCRdb's table is partial and in-frame only. The data contain around 67,000 clones, approximately 90% of them seen just once; the ten biggest clones take up approximately 1.2%. Sequencing used CD4+ or CD8+ T cells sorted from blood, obtained in a trial of the OX40 agonist ivuxolimab. These TCRs come from an adult with an advanced solid tumor such as melanoma, head and neck, liver or kidney cancer. Each CDR3 is given with its conserved first and last residue. Each record gives: J gene, D gene, clone size, V gene, CDR3 DNA, CDR3 protein. The D gene is left open where the match is weak. Clone size, where shown, is once, few, many, or a class for clones that have expanded.

J: TRBJ2-2; D: .; size: .; V: TRBV9; DNA: TGTGCCAGCAGCCCACGGCAAGGTATTGCGAACACCGGGGAGCTGTTTTTT; CDR3: CASSPRQGIANTGELFF
J: TRBJ2-2; D: TRBD1; size: .; V: TRBV29-1; DNA: TGCAGCGTTGGCAACAGGGGGCGTACCGGGGAGCTGTTTTTT; CDR3: CSVGNRGRTGELFF
J: TRBJ1-2; D: .; size: .; V: TRBV5-1; DNA: TGCGCCAGCAGCTTGATTACTGAGGGGTTTGGCTACACCTTC; CDR3: CASSLITEGFGYTF
J: TRBJ2-1; D: .; size: .; V: TRBV11-2; DNA: TGTGCCAGCAGCTTAGCCGGGAGCGGACAGTTCTTC; CDR3: CASSLAGSGQFF
J: TRBJ1-5; D: .; size: .; V: TRBV7-2; DNA: TGTGCCAGCAGCTTAGCCCTTTCATCGAATCAGCCCCAGCATTTT; CDR3: CASSLALSSNQPQHF
J: TRBJ2-7; D: TRBD2; size: .; V: TRBV6-5; DNA: TGTGCCAGCAGTTACTCGTCGGGGGGGAGCTCCTACGAGCAGTACTTC; CDR3: CASSYSSGGSSYEQYF
J: TRBJ2-3; D: TRBD1; size: .; V: TRBV7-9; DNA: TGTGCCAGCAGCTTAAACCGGGACAGGGCCACAGATACGCAGTATTTT; CDR3: CASSLNRDRATDTQYF
J: TRBJ1-5; D: TRBD1; size: few; V: TRBV5-6; DNA: TGTGCCAGCAGCCGTGGACAGGGCAATCAGCCCCAGCATTTT; CDR3: CASSRGQGNQPQHF
J: TRBJ2-1; D: .; size: once; V: TRBV7-2; DNA: TGTGCCAGCAGCTTAGCACAGGTCTACAATGAGCAGTTCTTC; CDR3: CASSLAQVYNEQFF
J: TRBJ1-2; D: TRBD1; size: .; V: TRBV5-6; DNA: TGTGCCAGCAGCTCCCTCCGGGACAGGGGACAAGCTAACTATGGCTACACCTTC; CDR3: CASSSLRDRGQANYGYTF
J: TRBJ2-5; D: TRBD2; size: few; V: TRBV4-1; DNA: TGCGCCAGCAGCCAAGATCTGAGCGGGACCGAGCAAGAGACCCAGTACTTC; CDR3: CASSQDLSGTEQETQYF
J: TRBJ2-3; D: TRBD2; size: .; V: TRBV4-3; DNA: TGCGCCAGCAGCCCGGGACTAGCGGGGGGCGGGAAAGATACGCAGTATTTT; CDR3: CASSPGLAGGGKDTQYF
J: TRBJ2-5; D: TRBD2; size: once; V: TRBV7-7; DNA: TGTGCCAGCAGCACCGGACTAGCGGGAACAGAGACCCAGTACTTC; CDR3: CASSTGLAGTETQYF
J: TRBJ2-1; D: TRBD2; size: .; V: TRBV7-9; DNA: TGTGCCAGCAGGGGACTAGCGGGGGGGCCCTGGGAGCAGTTCTTC; CDR3: CASRGLAGGPWEQFF
J: TRBJ2-1; D: TRBD1; size: once; V: TRBV7-9; DNA: TGTGCCAGCAGCTTAGCGCATGGGCAGGGGGCCAACAATGAGCAGTTCTTC; CDR3: CASSLAHGQGANNEQFF
J: TRBJ2-2; D: .; size: .; V: TRBV9; DNA: TGTGCCAGCAGCGTAGCAGCGAGGGGCACCGGGGAGCTGTTTTTT; CDR3: CASSVAARGTGELFF
J: TRBJ2-7; D: .; size: .; V: TRBV9; DNA: TGTGCCAGCAGCGTAGCTGGGGGGGGGCTGAGCGAGCAGTACTTC; CDR3: CASSVAGGGLSEQYF
J: TRBJ1-3; D: .; size: .; V: TRBV6-6; DNA: TGTGCCAGCGGGTTACAGGGTGGGAGGCCTGGAAACACCATATATTTT; CDR3: CASGLQGGRPGNTIYF
J: TRBJ1-5; D: .; size: .; V: TRBV7-2; DNA: TGTGCCAGCAGCTTAGAGGGGTTTGGGGGGGATCAGCCCCAGCATTTT; CDR3: CASSLEGFGGDQPQHF
J: TRBJ1-2; D: .; size: .; V: TRBV7-9; DNA: TGTGCCAGCAGCTTAGAAGGGCGATGGCTTACCTATGGCTACACCTTC; CDR3: CASSLEGRWLTYGYTF
J: TRBJ1-1; D: TRBD1; size: .; V: TRBV7-2; DNA: TGTGCCAGCAGCTTAGCGGCAGGGGGATCTGAAGCTTTCTTT; CDR3: CASSLAAGGSEAFF
J: TRBJ1-1; D: TRBD1; size: .; V: TRBV7-3; DNA: TGTGCCAGCAGCCGGCAGCCGCTCGGGGACAGGGTGAAGAACACTGAAGCTTTCTTT; CDR3: CASSRQPLGDRVKNTEAFF
J: TRBJ2-2; D: TRBD2; size: .; V: TRBV28; DNA: TGTGCCAGCAGTTCCTGGACTAGCGGGCCGAACACCGGGGAGCTGTTTTTT; CDR3: CASSSWTSGPNTGELFF
J: TRBJ2-3; D: .; size: .; V: TRBV6-1; DNA: TGTGCCAGCAGTGTACGGCCTCGGTCCGGTAGCACAGATACGCAGTATTTT; CDR3: CASSVRPRSGSTDTQYF
J: TRBJ1-1; D: TRBD1; size: .; V: TRBV25-1; DNA: TGTGCCAGCAGTCGACAGGGGGCGGGAACTGAAGCTTTCTTT; CDR3: CASSRQGAGTEAFF
J: TRBJ1-2; D: .; size: .; V: TRBV18; DNA: TGTGCCAGCTCACCTCCCGGCCCGAGAGGCTATGGCTACACCTTC; CDR3: CASSPPGPRGYGYTF
J: TRBJ2-3; D: .; size: .; V: TRBV19; DNA: TGTGCCAGTAGGCACAAAGCCACAGATACGCAGTATTTT; CDR3: CASRHKATDTQYF
J: TRBJ1-1; D: TRBD1; size: .; V: TRBV5-5; DNA: TGTGCCAGCAGCCGAACTGGACAGGTTGAAGCTTTCTTT; CDR3: CASSRTGQVEAFF
J: TRBJ2-5; D: TRBD1; size: .; V: TRBV28; DNA: TGTGCCAGCAGTTTTTATATGGAACAGGGGAAAGAGACCCAGTACTTC; CDR3: CASSFYMEQGKETQYF
J: TRBJ2-3; D: TRBD1; size: .; V: TRBV19; DNA: TGTGCCAGTAGTGCCCGGGACAGGGGCACAGATACGCAGTATTTT; CDR3: CASSARDRGTDTQYF
J: TRBJ2-5; D: .; size: .; V: TRBV15; DNA: TGTGCCACCAGCGGGTATAGGGGTCAAGAGACCCAGTACTTC; CDR3: CATSGYRGQETQYF
J: TRBJ2-1; D: .; size: .; V: TRBV28; DNA: TGTGCCAGCAGTTTACCCCTCAAGGGCGGGCAGTTCTTC; CDR3: CASSLPLKGGQFF
J: TRBJ2-2; D: .; size: once; V: TRBV2; DNA: TGTGCCAGTGAAACAGGTCCACCTACAAAGAACACCGGGGAGCTGTTTTTT; CDR3: CASETGPPTKNTGELFF
J: TRBJ2-3; D: .; size: once; V: TRBV5-1; DNA: TGCGCCAGCACTGCAGGGGCCGGGGGTTCCACAGATACGCAGTATTTT; CDR3: CASTAGAGGSTDTQYF
J: TRBJ1-5; D: TRBD1; size: .; V: TRBV6-6; DNA: TGTGCCAGCAGGCTCGACAGGGGAGTTGGCAATCAGCCCCAGCATTTT; CDR3: CASRLDRGVGNQPQHF
J: TRBJ2-7; D: .; size: .; V: TRBV30; DNA: TGTGCCTGGAGTCCCCAGGGAAACGAGCAGTACTTC; CDR3: CAWSPQGNEQYF
J: TRBJ1-1; D: TRBD1; size: once; V: TRBV19; DNA: TGTGCCAGTAGTACCTATAACAGGGGAGGGACTGAAGCTTTCTTT; CDR3: CASSTYNRGGTEAFF
J: TRBJ2-2; D: TRBD2; size: .; V: TRBV5-1; DNA: TGCGCCAGCAGCTTCGGGCTAGCGGGAGCTGGGGAGCTGTTTTTT; CDR3: CASSFGLAGAGELFF
J: TRBJ1-4; D: TRBD1; size: once; V: TRBV6-6; DNA: TGTGCCAGCAGTTATGGGCGGGACAGGGTAGGGGAAAAACTGTTTTTT; CDR3: CASSYGRDRVGEKLFF
J: TRBJ1-3; D: .; size: .; V: TRBV4-3; DNA: TGCGCCAGCAGCCAAGAACCAGGGCTCTCTGGAAACACCATATATTTT; CDR3: CASSQEPGLSGNTIYF
J: TRBJ2-3; D: .; size: once; V: TRBV4-2; DNA: TGTGCCAGCAGCCAAGGACTGGGCACAGATACGCAGTATTTT; CDR3: CASSQGLGTDTQYF
J: TRBJ1-1; D: TRBD1; size: .; V: TRBV2; DNA: TGTGCCAGCACGGACAGGGCAGCTTTCTTT; CDR3: CASTDRAAFF
J: TRBJ2-2; D: TRBD1; size: .; V: TRBV4-3; DNA: TGCGCCAGCAGCCAAGCCCCTGGCCAGGGGGCCCGGGGAGCCATTTTT; CDR3: CASSQAPGQGARGAIF
J: TRBJ2-7; D: TRBD1; size: .; V: TRBV5-4; DNA: TGTGCCAGCAGCGCGAGACAGGGGGTCGGATACGAGCAGTACTTC; CDR3: CASSARQGVGYEQYF
J: TRBJ1-1; D: .; size: .; V: TRBV7-2; DNA: TGTGCCAGCAGCTTAGAGCAGATCACTGAAGCTTTCTTT; CDR3: CASSLEQITEAFF
J: TRBJ2-3; D: .; size: .; V: TRBV7-9; DNA: TGTGCCAGCAGCTACACAGGACACACAGATACGCAGTATTTT; CDR3: CASSYTGHTDTQYF
J: TRBJ2-1; D: .; size: .; V: TRBV11-1; DNA: TGTGCCAGCAGCTTAGCACGGCTCTCTTACAATGAGCAGTTCTTC; CDR3: CASSLARLSYNEQFF
J: TRBJ1-1; D: .; size: .; V: TRBV10-3; DNA: TGTGCCATCAGTGATACGGGGGCTGAAGCTTTCTTT; CDR3: CAISDTGAEAFF
J: TRBJ1-1; D: .; size: .; V: TRBV29-1; DNA: TGCAGCGGGGGGGAACAGGAAGCTTTCTTT; CDR3: CSGGEQEAFF
J: TRBJ1-5; D: .; size: .; V: TRBV2; DNA: TGTGCCAGCAAGAGGGACTGGAATCAGCCCCAGCATTTT; CDR3: CASKRDWNQPQHF